This T cell receptor beta chain was captured by sequencing in a study of shared clonotypes between healthy human individuals. Only Caucasian adults living in Nashville, Tennessee made up the donor group. Germline V gives CDR1 SGHTA, CDR2 FQGNSA. Trimming pared 4 bases from V and 5 bases from J, leaving 14 bases between. The CDR3 contains 15 residues. Each replicate PCR on the sorted subsets used 200 to 250 ng DNA (around 31,000 T cell genomes). Method: immunoSEQ multiplex PCR; TCRdb's copy keeps in-frame clones and lacks some. Here the sample spans hundreds of thousands of clones, over 65% being singletons.

The origin of this receptor is a woman in her twenties or thirties in good health. The sample consisted of memory CD4+ T cells sorted from blood. Subset meaning: CD45RA-negative fraction. The chain combines TRBV7-2 with TRBJ1-4, with D possibly TRBD1 on 5 matching bases. The CDR3 bases are TGTGCCAGCAGCTCGCCTATAGAGGGGAATGAAAAACTGTTTTTT. Encoded protein: CASSSPIEGNEKLFF. The variable domain in full, completed from reference TRBV7-2 and TRBJ1-4, reads GAGVSQSPSNKVTEKGKDVELRCDPISGHTALYWYRQSLGQGLEFLIYFQGNSAPDKSGLPSDRFSAERTGGSVSTLTIQRTQQEDSAVYLCASSSPIEGNEKLFFGSGTQLSVL.